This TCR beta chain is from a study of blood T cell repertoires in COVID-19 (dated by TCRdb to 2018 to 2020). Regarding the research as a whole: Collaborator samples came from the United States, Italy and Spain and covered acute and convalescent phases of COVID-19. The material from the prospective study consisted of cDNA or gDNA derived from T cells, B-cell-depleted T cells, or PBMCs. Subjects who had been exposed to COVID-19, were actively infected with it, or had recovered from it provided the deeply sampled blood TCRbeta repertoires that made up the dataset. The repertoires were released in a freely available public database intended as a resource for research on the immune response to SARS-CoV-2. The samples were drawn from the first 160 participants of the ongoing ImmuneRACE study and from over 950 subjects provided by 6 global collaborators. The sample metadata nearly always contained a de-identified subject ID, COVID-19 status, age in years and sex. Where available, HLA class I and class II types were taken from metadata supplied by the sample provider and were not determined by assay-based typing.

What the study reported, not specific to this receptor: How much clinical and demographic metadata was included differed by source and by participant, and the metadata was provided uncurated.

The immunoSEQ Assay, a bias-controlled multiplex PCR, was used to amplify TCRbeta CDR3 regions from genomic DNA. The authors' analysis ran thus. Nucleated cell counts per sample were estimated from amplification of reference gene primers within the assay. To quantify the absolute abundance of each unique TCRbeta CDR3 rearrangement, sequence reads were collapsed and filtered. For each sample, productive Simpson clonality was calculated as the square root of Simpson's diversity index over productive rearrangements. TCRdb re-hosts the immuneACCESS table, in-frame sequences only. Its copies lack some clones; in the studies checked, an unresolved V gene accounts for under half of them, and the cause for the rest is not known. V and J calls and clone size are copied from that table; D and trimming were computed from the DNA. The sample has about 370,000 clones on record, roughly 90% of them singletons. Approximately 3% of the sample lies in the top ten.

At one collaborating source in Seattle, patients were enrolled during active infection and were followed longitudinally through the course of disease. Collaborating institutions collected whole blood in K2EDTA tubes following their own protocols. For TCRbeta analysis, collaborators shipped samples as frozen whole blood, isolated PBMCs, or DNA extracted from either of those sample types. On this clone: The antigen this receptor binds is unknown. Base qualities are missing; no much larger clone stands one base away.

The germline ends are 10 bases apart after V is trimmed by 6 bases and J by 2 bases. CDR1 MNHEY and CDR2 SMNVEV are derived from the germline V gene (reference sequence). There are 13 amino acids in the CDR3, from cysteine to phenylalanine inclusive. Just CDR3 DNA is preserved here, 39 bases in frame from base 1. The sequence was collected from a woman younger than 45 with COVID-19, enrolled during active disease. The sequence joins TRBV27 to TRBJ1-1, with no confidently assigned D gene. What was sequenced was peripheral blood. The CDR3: CASSVRYNTEAFF. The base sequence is TGTGCCAGCAGCGTCAGGTACAACACTGAAGCTTTCTTT.